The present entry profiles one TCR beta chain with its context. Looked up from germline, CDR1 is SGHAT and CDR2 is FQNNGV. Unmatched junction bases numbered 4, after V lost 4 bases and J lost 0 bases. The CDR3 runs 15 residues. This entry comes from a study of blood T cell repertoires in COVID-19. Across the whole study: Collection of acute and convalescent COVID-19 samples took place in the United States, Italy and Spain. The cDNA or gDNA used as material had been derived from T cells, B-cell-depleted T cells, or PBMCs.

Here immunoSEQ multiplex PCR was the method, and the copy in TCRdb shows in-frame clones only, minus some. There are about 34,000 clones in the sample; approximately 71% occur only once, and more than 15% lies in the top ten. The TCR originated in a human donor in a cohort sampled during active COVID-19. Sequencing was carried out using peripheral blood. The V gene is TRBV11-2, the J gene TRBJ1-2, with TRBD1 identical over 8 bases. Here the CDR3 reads CASSSGTGSNYGYTF. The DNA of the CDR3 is TGTGCCAGCAGCTCAGGGACAGGCTCTAACTATGGCTACACCTTC.